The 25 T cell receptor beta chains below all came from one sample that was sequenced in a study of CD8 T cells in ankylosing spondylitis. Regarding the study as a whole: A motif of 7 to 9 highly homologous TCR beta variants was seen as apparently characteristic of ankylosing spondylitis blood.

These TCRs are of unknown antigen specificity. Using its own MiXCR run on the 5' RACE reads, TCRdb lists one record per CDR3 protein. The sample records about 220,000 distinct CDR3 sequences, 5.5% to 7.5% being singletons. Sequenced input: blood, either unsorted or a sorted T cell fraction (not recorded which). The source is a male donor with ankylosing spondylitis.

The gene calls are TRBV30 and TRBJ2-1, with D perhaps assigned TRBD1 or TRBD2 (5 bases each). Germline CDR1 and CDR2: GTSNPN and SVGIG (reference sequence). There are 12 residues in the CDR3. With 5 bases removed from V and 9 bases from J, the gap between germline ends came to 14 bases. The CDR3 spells CAWEGLLREQFF. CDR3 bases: TGTGCCTGGGAGGGGCTTCTGCGTGAGCAGTTCTTC. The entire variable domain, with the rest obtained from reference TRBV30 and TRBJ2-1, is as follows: SQTIHQWPATLVQPVGSPLSLECTVEGTSNPNLYWYRQAAGRGLQLLFYSVGIGQISSEVPQNLSASRPQDRQFILSSKKLLLSDSGFYLCAWEGLLREQFFGPGTRLTVL.

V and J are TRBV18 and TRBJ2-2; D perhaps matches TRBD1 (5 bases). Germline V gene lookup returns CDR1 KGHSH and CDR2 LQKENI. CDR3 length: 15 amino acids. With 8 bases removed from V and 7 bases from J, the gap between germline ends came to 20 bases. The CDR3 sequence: CASARSQGVNGELFF. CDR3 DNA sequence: TGTGCCAGCGCCAGGTCCCAAGGGGTCAACGGGGAGCTGTTTTTT.

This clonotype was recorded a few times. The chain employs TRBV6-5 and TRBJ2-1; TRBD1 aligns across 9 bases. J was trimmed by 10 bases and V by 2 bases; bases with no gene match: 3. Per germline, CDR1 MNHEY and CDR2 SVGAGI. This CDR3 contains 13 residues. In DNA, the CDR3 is TGTGCCAGCAGTTACGGGACAGGGAAAGAGCAGTTCTTC. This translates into CASSYGTGKEQFF.

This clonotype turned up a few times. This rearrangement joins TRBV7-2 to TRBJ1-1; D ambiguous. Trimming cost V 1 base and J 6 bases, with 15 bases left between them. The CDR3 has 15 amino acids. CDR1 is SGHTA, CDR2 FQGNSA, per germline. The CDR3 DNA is TGTGCCAGCAGCTTAGTGGGCCTGCCCGCAGCTGAAGCTTTCTTT. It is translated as CASSLVGLPAAEAFF.

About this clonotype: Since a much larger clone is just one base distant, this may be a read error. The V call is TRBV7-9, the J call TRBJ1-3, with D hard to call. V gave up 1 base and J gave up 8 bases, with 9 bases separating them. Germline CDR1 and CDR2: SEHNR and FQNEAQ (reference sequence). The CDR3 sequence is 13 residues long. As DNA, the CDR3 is TGTGCCAGCAGCTTAGTGGGTATCGACACCATATATTTT. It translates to CASSLVGIDTIYF.

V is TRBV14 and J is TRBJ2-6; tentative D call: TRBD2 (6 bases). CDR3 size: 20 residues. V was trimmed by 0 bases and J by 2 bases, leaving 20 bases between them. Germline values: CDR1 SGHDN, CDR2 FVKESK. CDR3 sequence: CASSQDVSRREVPGANVLTF. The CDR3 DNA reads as TGTGCCAGCAGCCAAGATGTGTCAAGGAGGGAAGTCCCTGGGGCCAACGTCCTGACTTTC.

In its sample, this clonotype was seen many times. The CDR3 DNA is TGTGCCAGCAGCTTTCGAACTGGAAACACTGAAGCTTTCTTT. This sequence encodes CASSFRTGNTEAFF. This sequence joins TRBV7-6 and TRBJ1-1, with no clear D. This CDR3 region has 14 residues. Deletions cut 3 bases from V and 2 bases from J, with 10 bases between. CDR1 is SGHVS, CDR2 FNYEAQ, per germline.

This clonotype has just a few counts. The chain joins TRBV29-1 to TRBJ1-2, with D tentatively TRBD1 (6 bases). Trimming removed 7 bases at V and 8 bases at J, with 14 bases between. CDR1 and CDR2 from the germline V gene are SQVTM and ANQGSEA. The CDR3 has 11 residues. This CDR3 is CSGVQGEGYTF. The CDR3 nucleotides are TGCAGCGGGGTACAGGGAGAGGGCTACACCTTC.

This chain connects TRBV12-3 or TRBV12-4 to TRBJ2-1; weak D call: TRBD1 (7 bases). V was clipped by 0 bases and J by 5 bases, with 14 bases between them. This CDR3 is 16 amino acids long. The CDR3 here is CASSLAWRGPDNEQFF. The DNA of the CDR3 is TGTGCCAGCAGTTTAGCGTGGAGGGGGCCCGACAATGAGCAGTTCTTC.

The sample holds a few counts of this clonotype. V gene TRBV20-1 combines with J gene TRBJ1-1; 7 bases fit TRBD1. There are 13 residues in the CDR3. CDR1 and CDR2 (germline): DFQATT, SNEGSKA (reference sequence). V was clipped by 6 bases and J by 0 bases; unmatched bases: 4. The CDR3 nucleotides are TGCAGTGCGCCCGGGACAGTGAACACTGAAGCTTTCTTT. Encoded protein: CSAPGTVNTEAFF.

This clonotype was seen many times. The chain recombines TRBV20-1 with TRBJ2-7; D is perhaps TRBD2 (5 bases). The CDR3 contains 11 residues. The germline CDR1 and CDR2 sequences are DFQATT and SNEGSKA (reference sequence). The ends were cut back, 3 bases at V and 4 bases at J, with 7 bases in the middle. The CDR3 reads CSASEGYEQYF. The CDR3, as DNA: TGCAGTGCTAGTGAGGGTTACGAGCAGTACTTC.

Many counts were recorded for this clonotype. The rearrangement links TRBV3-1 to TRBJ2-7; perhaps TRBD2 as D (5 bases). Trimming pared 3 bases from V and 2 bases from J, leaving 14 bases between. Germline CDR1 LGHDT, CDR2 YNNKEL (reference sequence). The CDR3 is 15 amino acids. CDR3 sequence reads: CASSHPYGETYEQYF. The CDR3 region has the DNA TGTGCCAGCAGCCACCCCTACGGGGAAACCTACGAGCAGTACTTC.

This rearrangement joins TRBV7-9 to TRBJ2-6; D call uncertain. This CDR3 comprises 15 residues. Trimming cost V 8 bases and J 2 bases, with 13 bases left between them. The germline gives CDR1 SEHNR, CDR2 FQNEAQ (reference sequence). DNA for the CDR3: TGTGCCAGCTTGAACCAGGTTGCTGGGGCCAACGTCCTGACTTTC. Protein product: CASLNQVAGANVLTF. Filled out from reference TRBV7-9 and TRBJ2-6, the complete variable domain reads DTGVSQNPRHKITKRGQNVTFRCDPISEHNRLYWYRQTLGQGPEFLTYFQNEAQLEKSRLLSDRFSAERPKGSFSTLEIQRTEQGDSAMYLCASLNQVAGANVLTFGAGSRLTVL.

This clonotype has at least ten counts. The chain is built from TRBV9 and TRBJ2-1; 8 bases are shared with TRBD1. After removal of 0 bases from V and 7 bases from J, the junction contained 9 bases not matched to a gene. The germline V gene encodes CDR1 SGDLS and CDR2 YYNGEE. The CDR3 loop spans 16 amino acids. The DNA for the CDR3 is TGTGCCAGCAGCGTAGCTGGACAGGGCTTTAGGAATGAGCAGTTCTTC. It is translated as CASSVAGQGFRNEQFF.

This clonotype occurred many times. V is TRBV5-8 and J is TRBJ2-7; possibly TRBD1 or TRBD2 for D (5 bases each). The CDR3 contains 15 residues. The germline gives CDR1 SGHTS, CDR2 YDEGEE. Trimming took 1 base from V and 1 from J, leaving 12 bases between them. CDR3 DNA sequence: TGTGCCAGCAGCTTGAAGCAGGGAGCTTCCTACGAGCAGTACTTC. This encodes CASSLKQGASYEQYF.

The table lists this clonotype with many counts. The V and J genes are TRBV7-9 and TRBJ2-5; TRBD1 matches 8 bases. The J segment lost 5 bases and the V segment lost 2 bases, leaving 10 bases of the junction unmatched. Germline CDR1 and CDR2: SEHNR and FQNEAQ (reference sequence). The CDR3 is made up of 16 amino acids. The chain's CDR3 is CASSLPRQGRRETQYF. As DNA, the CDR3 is TGTGCCAGCAGCTTACCCAGACAGGGGCGAAGGGAGACCCAGTACTTC.

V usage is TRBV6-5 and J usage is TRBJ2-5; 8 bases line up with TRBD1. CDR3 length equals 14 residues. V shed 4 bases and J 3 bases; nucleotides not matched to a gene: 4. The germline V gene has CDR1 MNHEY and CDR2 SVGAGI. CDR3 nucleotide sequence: TGTGCCAGCAGTTTTAGGACAGGGAAAGAGACCCAGTACTTC. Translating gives CASSFRTGKETQYF.

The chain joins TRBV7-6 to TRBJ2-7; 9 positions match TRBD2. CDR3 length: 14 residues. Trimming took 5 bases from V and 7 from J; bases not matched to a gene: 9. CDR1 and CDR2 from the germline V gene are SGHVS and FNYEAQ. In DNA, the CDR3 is TGTGCCAGCAGCCTGTTAGCGGGAGCTCGGGAGCAGTACTTC. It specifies CASSLLAGAREQYF.

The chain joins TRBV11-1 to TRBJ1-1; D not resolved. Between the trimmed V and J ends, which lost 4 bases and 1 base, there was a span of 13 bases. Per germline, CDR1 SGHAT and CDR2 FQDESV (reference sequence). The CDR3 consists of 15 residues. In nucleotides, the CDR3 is TGTGCCAGCAGCTCCCTGGGGTTAAGGAACACTGAAGCTTTCTTT. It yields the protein CASSSLGLRNTEAFF.

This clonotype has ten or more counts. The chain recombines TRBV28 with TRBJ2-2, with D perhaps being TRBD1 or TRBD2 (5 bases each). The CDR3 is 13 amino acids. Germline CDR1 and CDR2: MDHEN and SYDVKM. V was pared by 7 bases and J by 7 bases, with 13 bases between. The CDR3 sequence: CASKVGVGGELFF. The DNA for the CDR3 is TGTGCCAGCAAGGTGGGGGTTGGCGGGGAGCTGTTTTTT.

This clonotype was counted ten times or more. Written as DNA, the CDR3 is TGTGCCAGCAGTGCCCTGGGACAGCACTCCTACGAGCAGTACTTC. Amino acids: CASSALGQHSYEQYF. This rearrangement joins TRBV27 to TRBJ2-7; TRBD1 aligns across 7 bases. From germline, CDR1 is MNHEY and CDR2 SMNVEV (reference sequence). Trimming at V came to 5 bases and at J to 0 bases, leaving 7 bases not matched to a gene. The CDR3 is 15 amino acids.

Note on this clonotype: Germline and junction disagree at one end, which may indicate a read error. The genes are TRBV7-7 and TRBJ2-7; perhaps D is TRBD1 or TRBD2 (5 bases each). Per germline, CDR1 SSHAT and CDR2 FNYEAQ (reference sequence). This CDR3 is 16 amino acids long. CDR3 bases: TGTGCTAGCAGCCGATCTCGGGGCCACTCCACGAACGAGCAGTACTTC. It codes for CASSRSRGHSTNEQYF.

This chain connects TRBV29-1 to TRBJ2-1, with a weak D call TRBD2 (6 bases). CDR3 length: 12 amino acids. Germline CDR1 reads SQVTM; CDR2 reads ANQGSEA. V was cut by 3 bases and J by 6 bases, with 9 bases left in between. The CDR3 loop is CSVEAGGNEQFF. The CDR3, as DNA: TGCAGCGTTGAGGCCGGGGGCAATGAGCAGTTCTTC.

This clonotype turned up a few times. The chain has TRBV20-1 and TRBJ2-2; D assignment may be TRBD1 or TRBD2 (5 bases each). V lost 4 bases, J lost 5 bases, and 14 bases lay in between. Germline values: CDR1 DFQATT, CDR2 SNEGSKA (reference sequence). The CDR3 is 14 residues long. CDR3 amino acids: CSATGAGLTGELFF. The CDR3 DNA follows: TGCAGTGCTACCGGGGCAGGGTTAACCGGGGAGCTGTTTTTT.

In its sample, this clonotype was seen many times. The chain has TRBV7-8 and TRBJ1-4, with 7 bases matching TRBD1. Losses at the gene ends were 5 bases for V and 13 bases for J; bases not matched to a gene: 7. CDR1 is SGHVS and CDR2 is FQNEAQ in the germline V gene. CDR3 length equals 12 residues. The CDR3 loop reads CASSPGDSRLFF. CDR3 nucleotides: TGTGCCAGCAGCCCTGGGGACAGCAGACTGTTTTTT. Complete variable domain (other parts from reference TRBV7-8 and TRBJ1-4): GAGVSQSPRYKVAKRGQDVALRCDPISGHVSLFWYQQALGQGPEFLTYFQNEAQLDKSGLPSDRFFAERPEGSVSTLKIQRTQQEDSAVYLCASSPGDSRLFFGSGTQLSVL.